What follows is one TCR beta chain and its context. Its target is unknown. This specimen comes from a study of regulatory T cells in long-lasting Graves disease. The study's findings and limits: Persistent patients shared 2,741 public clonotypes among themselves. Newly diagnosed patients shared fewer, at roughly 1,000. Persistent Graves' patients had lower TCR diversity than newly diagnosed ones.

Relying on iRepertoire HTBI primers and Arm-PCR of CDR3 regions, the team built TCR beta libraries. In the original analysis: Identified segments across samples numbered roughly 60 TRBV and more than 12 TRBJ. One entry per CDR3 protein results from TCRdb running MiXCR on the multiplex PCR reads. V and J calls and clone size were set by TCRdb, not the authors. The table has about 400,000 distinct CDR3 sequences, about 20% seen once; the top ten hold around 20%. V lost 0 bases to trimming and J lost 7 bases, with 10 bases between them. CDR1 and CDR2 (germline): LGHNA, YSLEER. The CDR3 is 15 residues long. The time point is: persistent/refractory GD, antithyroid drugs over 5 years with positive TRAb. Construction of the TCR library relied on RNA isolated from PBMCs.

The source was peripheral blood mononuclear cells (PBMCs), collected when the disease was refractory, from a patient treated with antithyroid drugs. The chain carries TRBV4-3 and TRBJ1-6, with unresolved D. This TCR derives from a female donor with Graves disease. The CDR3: CASSQERVGNSPLHF. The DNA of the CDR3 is TGCGCCAGCAGCCAAGAAAGGGTGGGGAATTCACCCCTCCACTTT.